This entry lists 22 T cell receptor beta chains sequenced from one sample in a study of CXCR3-negative and CXCR3-positive naive CD8 T cells. The authors made the TRB cDNA libraries by 5' RACE using UMI labels. Reanalyzing the 5' RACE reads, TCRdb keeps one entry per CDR3 protein, without DNA. The table for this sample gives tens of thousands of distinct CDR3 sequences. The sequenced material came from memory CD8+ T cells from blood. The receptors originated from a human donor in good health. Some clones in this sample may be carry-over from other donors' samples.

The V gene is TRBV7-8, the J gene TRBJ2-1. CDR3 length equals 12 residues. The V gene's germline CDR1 is SGHVS and CDR2 FQNEAQ. The CDR3: CASSLERVEQFF. The full variable domain, rest sourced from reference TRBV7-8 and TRBJ2-1, is GAGVSQSPRYKVAKRGQDVALRCDPISGHVSLFWYQQALGQGPEFLTYFQNEAQLDKSGLPSDRFFAERPEGSVSTLKIQRTQQEDSAVYLCASSLERVEQFFGPGTRLTVL.

This chain connects TRBV29-1 to TRBJ2-1; the D gene TCRdb calls, TRBD1, cannot be checked with no DNA. The CDR3 totals 15 residues. Per the germline V gene, CDR1 is SQVTM and CDR2 is ANQGSEA. CDR3 residues: CSPVPVQGWDNEQFF.

This chain joins TRBV7-9 and TRBJ1-2; checking the TCRdb D call of TRBD1 is not possible without DNA. There are 17 residues in the CDR3. Germline CDR1 reads SEHNR; CDR2 reads FQNEAQ (reference sequence). The CDR3 sequence: CASSLARGREINYGYTF.

The chain's CDR3 is CASSQRLAGVYLSYNEQFF. The chain has TRBV14 and TRBJ2-1; no DNA is available, so the TRBD2 call from TCRdb remains unchecked. The length of the CDR3 is 19 residues. Germline CDR1 reads SGHDN; CDR2 reads FVKESK.

This chain links TRBV25-1 with TRBJ1-1; TCRdb names TRBD1, which stays unverified in the absence of DNA. The CDR3 covers 15 residues. The germline gives CDR1 MGHDK, CDR2 SYGVNS. The CDR3 loop is CASSPQRTGDTEAFF.

The gene calls are TRBV7-8 and TRBJ2-1. Germline V gene sequence: CDR1 SGHVS, CDR2 FQNEAQ. The length of the CDR3 is 15 residues. This CDR3 reads CASSLRGGAYNEQFF.

The chain employs TRBV18 and TRBJ2-2; without DNA, the TCRdb call of TRBD1 cannot be checked. The germline V gene has CDR1 KGHSH and CDR2 LQKENI. The CDR3 runs 15 residues. The CDR3 loop is CASSPWGRGTGELFF.

The rearrangement uses TRBV10-1 and TRBJ2-7. The CDR3 has 18 amino acids. Germline V gene sequence: CDR1 WNHNN, CDR2 SYGVQD (reference sequence). CDR3 amino acids: CASSERSDRRVSSYEQYF.

V gene TRBV15 combines with J gene TRBJ2-1; the TCRdb D gene call, TRBD1, has no DNA to confirm it. Germline CDR1 and CDR2: LNHNV and YYDKDF (reference sequence). The CDR3 is 14 amino acids. CDR3 sequence reads: CATGAGGAYNEQFF.

The chain's CDR3 is CASSPLAEADTQYF. V is TRBV7-9 and J is TRBJ2-3; the D gene TCRdb calls, TRBD2, cannot be checked with no DNA. The CDR3 covers 14 residues. Germline V gene sequence: CDR1 SEHNR, CDR2 FQNEAQ (reference sequence).

V and J are TRBV6-5 and TRBJ2-1. Germline CDR1 and CDR2: MNHEY and SVGAGI. The CDR3 is 16 amino acids. The CDR3 reads CASSYSRGNLPKGQFF.

This chain links TRBV9 with TRBJ2-1; TCRdb selects TRBD1, and the lack of DNA leaves this call unchecked. CDR1 is SGDLS, CDR2 YYNGEE, per germline. This CDR3 has 15 amino acids. CDR3: CASSFRQYNYNEQFF.

The chain has TRBV7-9 and TRBJ2-3; the TRBD1 assignment by TCRdb is unverifiable without DNA. Per germline, CDR1 SEHNR and CDR2 FQNEAQ (reference sequence). The CDR3 contains 16 residues. The CDR3 loop is CASSSGQSIGTDTQYF.

The V gene is TRBV5-6, the J gene TRBJ1-2; TCRdb names TRBD1, which stays unverified in the absence of DNA. CDR1 SGHDT and CDR2 YYEEEE come from the germline V gene. The length of the CDR3 is 14 residues. The CDR3 is CASSLDRGLYGYTF.

The chain recombines TRBV4-3 with TRBJ2-7; TCRdb's assignment of TRBD1 cannot be checked, as there is no DNA. Germline lookup yields CDR1 LGHNA and CDR2 YSLEER. The CDR3 loop spans 16 amino acids. CDR3 amino acids: CASSQDRSGANYEQYF.

The V gene is TRBV5-5, the J gene TRBJ2-5; TCRdb's D gene call, TRBD1, goes unchecked for lack of DNA. Germline loops: CDR1 SGHKS, CDR2 YYEKEE (reference sequence). The CDR3 length is 15 residues. The CDR3 here is CASSFTQGGWETQYF.

V usage is TRBV10-2 and J usage is TRBJ1-5. CDR3 length: 11 amino acids. Germline CDR1 WSHSY, CDR2 SAAADI. CDR3: CASSGRQPQHF.

This chain uses TRBV28 with TRBJ2-2; lacking DNA, the TRBD2 call made by TCRdb goes unchecked. CDR1 is MDHEN, CDR2 SYDVKM, per germline. CDR3 length: 14 amino acids. The CDR3 loop is CASSGVGGDGELFF.

The chain is built from TRBV7-8 and TRBJ2-1; lacking DNA, the TRBD1 call made by TCRdb goes unchecked. The germline V gene has CDR1 SGHVS and CDR2 FQNEAQ. This CDR3 is built from 14 residues. The CDR3 sequence is CASSLCRDCNEQFF.

V usage is TRBV7-9 and J usage is TRBJ2-3; TCRdb lists TRBD1, though no DNA is available to test this call. The CDR3 totals 14 residues. In germline, CDR1 is SEHNR, CDR2 FQNEAQ (reference sequence). The CDR3 region is CASGWTGERDTQYF.

CDR3 sequence reads: CASSSLAGGNEQYF. The gene calls are TRBV28 and TRBJ2-7; TCRdb calls TRBD2, which cannot be checked without DNA. This CDR3 spans 14 amino acids. Germline CDR1 is MDHEN and CDR2 is SYDVKM.

The V and J genes are TRBV11-2 and TRBJ2-1; without DNA, the TCRdb call of TRBD1 cannot be checked. Germline CDR1 is SGHAT and CDR2 is FQNNGV. This CDR3 has 18 amino acids. This CDR3 is CASSPQGWERGLLGEQFF. The complete variable domain, with remaining parts taken from reference TRBV11-2 and TRBJ2-1, reads EAGVAQSPRYKIIEKRQSVAFWCNPISGHATLYWYQQILGQGPKLLIQFQNNGVVDDSQLPKDRFSAERLKGVDSTLKIQPAKLEDSAVYLCASSPQGWERGLLGEQFFGPGTRLTVL.